This T cell receptor beta chain was obtained from a study of blood T cells in healthy people across ages. The germline V and J ends were trimmed by 10 bases and 7 bases, with 13 bases remaining between them. This CDR3 region has 11 residues. The germline V gene has CDR1 MNHEY and CDR2 SVGEGT. A sample-barcoded 5' primer and a J-beta primer mix were used in a second PCR of roughly 6 to 11 cycles. Each of the cDNA molecules was tagged by a template-switch adaptor with 12 random nucleotides. TCRdb processed the 5' RACE reads anew with MiXCR; each CDR3 protein has one entry. The sample records approximately 1,100,000 distinct CDR3 sequences, more than 35% being singletons. Isolation of PBMCs gave at least 6.5 million cells per sample. The authors extracted at least 6 micrograms of total RNA per sample.

The TCR was taken from a woman aged 55-70 years in good health. The specimen sequenced was blood. This chain connects TRBV6-2 or TRBV6-3 to TRBJ2-5; TRBD2 is a possible D gene (5 bases). The CDR3 nucleotides read TGTGCCACCCACGAGGGAGTGACCCAGTACTTC. It yields the protein CATHEGVTQYF.